This TCR beta chain appears in the sequencing data of a study of blood T cell repertoires in COVID-19. In the authors' workflow: Estimated nucleated cell counts came from reference gene primer amplification. Generated by immunoSEQ multiplex PCR, the TCRdb table keeps only in-frame clones and is missing some. D and trimming were read from the DNA, whereas the V and J calls and clone size are those reported in that table. The table has 210,000 or so clones, 85% to 90% seen once; the top ten hold 3% to 3.5%. V was cut by 4 bases and J by 12 bases, with 15 bases left in between. The germline V gene has CDR1 DFQATT and CDR2 SNEGSKA (reference sequence). The CDR3 sequence is 11 residues long. Living in 24 US areas, the participants were between 18 and 89 years of age. Clinical history reported by participants formed the basis on which cohorts were assigned.

The receptor was isolated from a woman between 45 and 60 years old in a cohort exposed to, infected with or recovered from COVID-19 (not recorded which). The chain uses TRBV20-1 and TRBJ1-2; D may be TRBD1 (5 bases). Sequencing input: PBMCs or T cells enriched from blood (not recorded which). The CDR3 nucleotides read TGCAGTGCTACAGGGCGGGGGAGGAACACCTTC. It yields the protein CSATGRGRNTF.